Sequencing of this TCR beta chain was carried out in a study of OX40 agonist ivuxolimab in advanced cancers. General study points: Patients with a partial response at 0.1-3.0 mg/kg had among the lowest clonal expansion.

As regards this clone: The antigen remains undetermined.

Peripheral blood came from all dose cohorts at three timepoints. The table came from immunoSEQ multiplex PCR; TCRdb's copy has only in-frame clones and leaves some out. The repertoire holds under 25,000 clones, with around 82% as singletons. The CDR3 has 14 amino acids. V shed 0 bases and J shed 1 base, with 6 bases lying between them. The germline V gene has CDR1 MNHNY and CDR2 SVGAGI (reference sequence). This specimen consisted of CD4+ or CD8+ T cells sorted from blood, obtained in a trial of the OX40 agonist ivuxolimab. The chain carries TRBV6-6 and TRBJ1-1, with D possibly being TRBD1 (5 bases). This clonotype originated in an adult with an advanced solid tumor such as melanoma, head and neck, liver or kidney cancer. The CDR3, as DNA: TGTGCCAGCAGTTACTCGGGGACGAACACTGAAGCTTTCTTT. It specifies CASSYSGTNTEAFF.